This TCR beta chain originates from a study of OX40 agonist ivuxolimab in advanced cancers. Overall study: Given to patients was ivuxolimab, an agonistic anti-OX40 (CD134) antibody. Notes on the study in general: Expanded clones tended on average to be more numerous among CD8+ T cells than CD4+. There was clonal expansion of CD4+ and CD8+ blood T cells by week 6 at 0.1 to 3.0 mg/kg.

Measured with immunoSEQ multiplex PCR; TCRdb has only the in-frame clones, and not every one. The sample contains around 35,000 clones, around 86% of which appear only once. Concerning this clone itself: Its antigen remains unknown.

Trimming took 6 bases from V and 12 from J; bases not matched to a gene: 19. Looked up from germline, CDR1 is SQVTM and CDR2 is ANQGSEA. The CDR3 is made up of 16 amino acids. V usage is TRBV29-1 and J usage is TRBJ1-4; 10 bases match TRBD1. This sequence was found in an adult with an advanced solid tumor such as melanoma, head and neck, liver or kidney cancer. Specimen: CD4+ or CD8+ T cells sorted from blood, collected in a trial of the OX40 agonist ivuxolimab. The CDR3 here is CSVLGTGETGYVQLFF. In DNA, the CDR3 is TGCAGCGTATTAGGGACAGGGGAGACCGGGTACGTGCAACTGTTTTTT.